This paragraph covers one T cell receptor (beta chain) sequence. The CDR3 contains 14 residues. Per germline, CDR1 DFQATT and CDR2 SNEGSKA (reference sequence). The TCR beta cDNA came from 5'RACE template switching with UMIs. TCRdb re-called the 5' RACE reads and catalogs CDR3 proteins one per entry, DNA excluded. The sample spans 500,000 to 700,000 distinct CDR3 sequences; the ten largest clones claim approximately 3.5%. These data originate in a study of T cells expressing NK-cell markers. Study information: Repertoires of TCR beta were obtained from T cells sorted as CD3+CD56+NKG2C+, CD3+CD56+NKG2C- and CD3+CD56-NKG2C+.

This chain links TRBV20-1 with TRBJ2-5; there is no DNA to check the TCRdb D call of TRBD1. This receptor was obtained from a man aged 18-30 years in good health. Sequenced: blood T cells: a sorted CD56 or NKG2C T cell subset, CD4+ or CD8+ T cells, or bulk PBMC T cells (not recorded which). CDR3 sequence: CSARGSGTGETQYF.